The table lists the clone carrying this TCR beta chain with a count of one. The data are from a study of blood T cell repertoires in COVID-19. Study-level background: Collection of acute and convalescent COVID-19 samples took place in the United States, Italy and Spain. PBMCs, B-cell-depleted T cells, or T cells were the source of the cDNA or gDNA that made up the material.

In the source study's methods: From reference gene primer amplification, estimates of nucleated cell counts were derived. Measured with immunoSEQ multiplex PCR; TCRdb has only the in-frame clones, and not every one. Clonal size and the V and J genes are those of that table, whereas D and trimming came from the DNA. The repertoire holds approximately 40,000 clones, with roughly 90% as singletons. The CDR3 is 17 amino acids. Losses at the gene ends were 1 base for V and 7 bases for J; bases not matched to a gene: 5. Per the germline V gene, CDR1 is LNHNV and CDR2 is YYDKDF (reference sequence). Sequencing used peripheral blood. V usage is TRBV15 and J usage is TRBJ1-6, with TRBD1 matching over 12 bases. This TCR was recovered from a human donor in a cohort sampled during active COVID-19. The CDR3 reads CATSRGGQGARNSPLHF. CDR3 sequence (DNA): TGTGCCACCAGCAGAGGGGGACAGGGGGCGAGAAATTCACCCCTCCACTTT. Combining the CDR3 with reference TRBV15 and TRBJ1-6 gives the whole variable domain DAMVIQNPRYQVTQFGKPVTLSCSQTLNHNVMYWYQQKSSQAPKLLFHYYDKDFNNEADTPDNFQSRRPNTSFCFLDIRSPGLGDTAMYLCATSRGGQGARNSPLHFGNGTRLTVT.